This T cell receptor beta chain was observed in a study of cytomegalovirus exposure and HLA in healthy donors. Study-wide findings and caveats: Researchers catalogued approximately 160 TCR beta chains as cytomegalovirus-associated. Links to common viral pathogens appeared, in a later analysis, for several of the most significant clusters.

Concerning this clone: Its cognate antigen is unknown.

The PCR used 60 Vbeta and 13 Jbeta primers. Sequencing used immunoSEQ multiplex PCR; TCRdb keeps in-frame clones, though not all of them. This table has 90,000 to 130,000 clones, roughly 70% appearing once. The receptor was derived from a young man in good health and CMV-seropositive. Source material: PBMCs.

For the CDR3, the DNA is TGTGCCAGCAGCGTAGACGCGGGGGGGCAGGTCGGCGAGCAGTACTTC. Its protein product is CASSVDAGGQVGEQYF. The chain links TRBV9 to TRBJ2-7; 9 positions match TRBD2. The length of the CDR3 is 16 residues. Looked up from germline, CDR1 is SGDLS and CDR2 is YYNGEE. Trimming at V came to 0 bases and at J to 6 bases, leaving 10 bases not matched to a gene.